Below are 27 T cell receptor beta chains sequenced from a single sample in a study of glioma-infiltrating T cells (dated by TCRdb to the mid-2010s). Sequencing was performed on an Illumina MiSeq. The iRepertoire nested amplicon-rescue multiplex PCR (arm-PCR) platform was used to amplify TCR alpha and beta CDR3 regions from RNA. TCRdb reprocessed the public reads (quality trimming at Q25 with fastp, clone calling with MiXCR) and kept in-frame beta chains. Rows matching on CDR3 protein sequence are summarized as one entry with the most common DNA and genes. The sample includes under 200,000 distinct CDR3 sequences, with around 42% observed a single time. Roughly 5.4% of the sample comes from the top ten. The sequenced sample consisted of glioma tissue, nonneoplastic brain tissue, or PBMCs (not recorded which). The receptors were gathered from a human donor with low-grade glioma or glioblastoma, undergoing nonglioma brain surgery, or in good health (not recorded which).

This clonotype is classed as medium-sized. V gene TRBV6-1 combines with J gene TRBJ2-5, with D perhaps TRBD1 (5 bases). CDR3 size: 15 residues. The ends were cut back, 5 bases at V and 0 bases at J, with 13 bases in the middle. Germline CDR1 MNHNS, CDR2 SASEGT. The CDR3 region has the DNA TGTGCCAGCAGTTCCCTTGGGGCGTACCAAGAGACCCAGTACTTC. Its translation is CASSSLGAYQETQYF.

This clonotype occurred a few times. The chain carries TRBV3-1 and TRBJ2-7; D is unresolved. With 1 base removed from V and 5 bases from J, the gap between germline ends came to 9 bases. Germline V gene sequence: CDR1 LGHDT, CDR2 YNNKEL (reference sequence). The CDR3 covers 13 residues. CDR3 nucleotides: TGTGCCAGCAGCCAAGCGTCTGCCCACGAGCAGTACTTC. Translated: CASSQASAHEQYF.

As for this clonotype: This may be a read error: a much more frequent sequence differs by one nucleotide. The chain combines TRBV20-1 with TRBJ2-5; 7 bases line up with TRBD2. Germline V lookup: CDR1 DFQATT, CDR2 SNEGSKA (reference sequence). The CDR3 spans 15 residues. The CDR3 DNA reads TGCAGTGCTGGAGATCCAGCGGGATACCAAGAGACCCAGTACTTC. The encoded protein is CSAGDPAGYQETQYF.

This clonotype was recorded a few times. An end of the junction does not agree with germline; a read error may underlie this. The chain links TRBV6-1 to TRBJ2-5; D tentatively fits TRBD1 or TRBD2 (5 bases each). Germline assignment: CDR1 MNHNS and CDR2 SASEGT. The CDR3 is 16 residues long. In DNA form, the CDR3 reads TGTGCCATCAGTGAGGGGACGGGCCGGGAACAAGAGACCCAGTACTTC. It is translated as CAISEGTGREQETQYF.

For this clonotype: A much larger clone is a single base away; this may be a read error. The chain is built from TRBV30 and TRBJ2-3; the D gene is possibly TRBD1 (6 bases). This CDR3 has 12 residues. Germline V lookup: CDR1 GTSNPN, CDR2 SVGIG (reference sequence). The CDR3 region is CALSADRMRPYF. CDR3 DNA: TGTGCCTTGAGTGCCGACAGGATGAGGCCGTATTTT.

The chain links TRBV18 to TRBJ1-2; perhaps TRBD1 as D (6 bases). The length of the CDR3 is 14 residues. The germline CDR1 and CDR2 sequences are KGHSH and LQKENI. V was clipped by 0 bases and J by 4 bases, with 9 bases between them. The CDR3 coding sequence is TGTGCCAGCTCACCACCCGGACAGCCCTATGGCTACACCTTC. Amino acids: CASSPPGQPYGYTF.

Details on this clonotype: At one boundary the junction diverges from the germline segment, which might be a read error. The genes are TRBV10-2 and TRBJ2-1; TRBD2 aligns across 11 bases. Germline assignment: CDR1 WSHSY and CDR2 SAAADI. This CDR3 comprises 12 residues. The CDR3 DNA sequence: TGTGCCTCGGGACTAGCGGTTAATGAGCAGTTCTTC. Amino acids: CASGLAVNEQFF.

As regards this clonotype: A clone one base away is much larger, so this may be a read error. V is TRBV20-1 and J is TRBJ2-5; D perhaps matches TRBD2 (5 bases). CDR3 length: 13 residues. Germline CDR1 DFQATT, CDR2 SNEGSKA (reference sequence). CDR3 residues: CSTREEIGETQYF. For the CDR3, the DNA is TGCAGTACTAGAGAGGAAATCGGAGAGACCCAGTACTTC.

A word on this clonotype: One end of the junction does not line up with germline, which may come from a read error. The chain combines TRBV6-1 with TRBJ1-1; D is uncertain. CDR1 and CDR2 from the germline V gene are MNHNS and SASEGT. This CDR3 is 14 amino acids long. Written as DNA, the CDR3 is TGTGCCAGCAGTAAACATGGATCGAACGCTGAAGCTTTCTTT. Its protein product is CASSKHGSNAEAFF.

This clonotype was seen a handful of times. DNA for the CDR3: TGTGCCAGCAGCCAAGAAAGAGGCACCGGGGAGCTGTTTTTT. It is translated as CASSQERGTGELFF. The V gene is TRBV14, the J gene TRBJ2-2, with unresolved D. From germline, CDR1 is SGHDN and CDR2 FVKESK. V dropped 0 bases and J dropped 4 bases, with 6 bases sitting between them. The CDR3 is 14 amino acids. The variable domain in full, completed from reference TRBV14 and TRBJ2-2, reads EAGVTQFPSHSVIEKGQTVTLRCDPISGHDNLYWYRRVMGKEIKFLLHFVKESKQDESGMPNNRFLAERTGGTYSTLKVQPAELEDSGVYFCASSQERGTGELFFGEGSRLTVL.

The genes are TRBV7-9 and TRBJ2-7, with 7 bases that match TRBD1. CDR1 and CDR2 from the germline V gene are SEHNR and FQNEAQ (reference sequence). V dropped 6 bases and J dropped 7; count of bases not matched to a gene: 9. CDR3 length equals 13 residues. This chain's CDR3 is CASRLSFRGEQYF. The DNA for the CDR3 is TGTGCCAGCAGATTAAGCTTCAGGGGGGAGCAGTACTTC.

This clonotype was counted ten times or more. The chain carries TRBV2 and TRBJ2-7, with TRBD2 matching 7 bases. The germline gives CDR1 SNHLY, CDR2 FYNNEI. V was clipped by 10 bases and J by 2 bases; unmatched bases: 5. The CDR3 sequence is 12 residues long. The CDR3 here is CATAAGTYEQYF. DNA for the CDR3: TGTGCCACCGCAGCGGGGACCTACGAGCAGTACTTC.

In its sample, this clonotype ranks as medium-sized. V gene TRBV14 combines with J gene TRBJ1-1; D gene unclear. Germline values: CDR1 SGHDN, CDR2 FVKESK. V was shortened by 1 base and J by 1 base, with 7 bases between the two germline ends. The CDR3 runs 14 residues. In nucleotides, the CDR3 is TGTGCCAGCAGCCAAGTAAGATCGAACACTGAAGCTTTCTTT. Protein product: CASSQVRSNTEAFF.

The rearrangement uses TRBV19 and TRBJ1-5, with D maybe TRBD1 (5 bases). V was trimmed by 6 bases and J by 0 bases, leaving 12 bases between them. The CDR3 extends over 15 amino acids. Germline lookup yields CDR1 LNHDA and CDR2 SQIVND (reference sequence). As DNA, the CDR3 is TGTGCCAGTAGAGAGGACAAGAATAGCAATCAGCCCCAGCATTTT. Protein: CASREDKNSNQPQHF.

In regard to this clonotype: A much larger clone is a single base away; this may be a read error. This chain joins TRBV7-2 and TRBJ2-5; D unclear. The CDR3 sequence is 13 residues long. The ends were cut back, 1 base at V and 5 bases at J, with 8 bases in the middle. Germline V gene data show CDR1 as SGHTA and CDR2 as FQGNSA. CDR3 DNA sequence: TGTGCCAGCAGCTTAGGGCCAGTGGAGACCCAGTACTTC. Translation: CASSLGPVETQYF.

This clonotype has only one observation. It may be a read error: a sequence one base away is much more abundant. V is TRBV20-1 and J is TRBJ2-7; tentative D call: TRBD1 (5 bases). Germline lookup yields CDR1 DFQATT and CDR2 SNEGSKA (reference sequence). V lost 0 bases to trimming and J lost 6 bases, with 15 bases between them. There are 14 residues in the CDR3. The CDR3: CSAREPTVGREQYF. The CDR3 bases are TGCAGTGCTAGAGAACCGACAGTGGGTCGCGAGCAGTACTTC.

This clonotype showed up many times. The DNA for the CDR3 is TGTGCCAGCAGGGGGACCAATGAGCAGTTCTTC. Protein product: CASRGTNEQFF. The J gene is TRBJ2-1, the V gene TRBV28; D tentatively reads TRBD1 or TRBD2 (5 bases each). V lost 6 bases and J 6 bases, leaving 6 bases between the germline ends. Germline CDR1 MDHEN, CDR2 SYDVKM. The CDR3 loop spans 11 amino acids.

This clonotype was counted ten times or more. The V call is TRBV4-1, the J call TRBJ2-7; no clear D. CDR1 and CDR2 (germline): MGHRA, YSYEKL. The germline V and J ends were trimmed by 4 bases and 2 bases, with 9 bases remaining between them. The CDR3 is 13 residues long. The CDR3 protein is CASSLEETYEQYF. CDR3 in DNA: TGCGCCAGCAGCCTAGAGGAAACCTACGAGCAGTACTTC.

This clonotype was seen more than once but under ten times. The chain combines TRBV5-1 with TRBJ1-1; TRBD1 matches at 7 bases. J gave up 1 base and V 1 base, and 4 bases lay outside the gene matches. Germline CDR1 reads SGHRS; CDR2 reads YFSETQ. CDR3 length: 15 residues. This chain's CDR3 is CASSLLGQQNTEAFF. The CDR3 DNA reads as TGCGCCAGCAGCTTGTTGGGACAGCAGAACACTGAAGCTTTCTTT.

In its sample, this clonotype was seen many times. V is TRBV28 and J is TRBJ2-3; 11 bases map to TRBD2. Germline V gene data show CDR1 as MDHEN and CDR2 as SYDVKM. The junction had 14 bases not matched to a gene; V was cut back by 5 bases and J by 4 bases. CDR3 length: 18 residues. CDR3 in amino acids: CASSLQNPGLAVPDTQYF. In DNA form, the CDR3 reads TGTGCCAGCAGTCTACAAAACCCGGGACTAGCGGTTCCAGATACGCAGTATTTT.

This clonotype was seen repeatedly, ten times or more. The rearrangement joins TRBV20-1 to TRBJ1-1; 8 nucleotides align to TRBD1. Germline CDR1 reads DFQATT; CDR2 reads SNEGSKA (reference sequence). There are 13 residues in the CDR3. J was trimmed by 5 bases and V by 3 bases; bases with no gene match: 5. CDR3 sequence: CSARPGGETEAFF. In DNA form, the CDR3 reads TGCAGTGCTAGGCCAGGGGGCGAAACTGAAGCTTTCTTT.

This clonotype appeared a few times. This sequence joins TRBV7-8 and TRBJ2-7; tentatively, D is TRBD2 (6 bases). Germline CDR1 is SGHVS and CDR2 is FQNEAQ. The CDR3 totals 15 residues. V was pared by 5 bases and J by 3 bases, with 17 bases between. The CDR3 loop is CASSITGVGIYEQYF. Written as DNA, the CDR3 is TGTGCCAGCAGCATAACGGGAGTTGGGATCTACGAGCAGTACTTC.

This clonotype was recorded many times. The chain couples TRBV28 to TRBJ1-6, with 8 bases identical to TRBD1. Germline loops: CDR1 MDHEN, CDR2 SYDVKM. The CDR3 sequence is 15 residues long. The junction had 5 bases not matched to a gene; V was cut back by 5 bases and J by 5 bases. The CDR3 sequence is CASSPQDRDNSPLHF. The CDR3 DNA follows: TGTGCCAGCAGTCCTCAGGACAGGGATAATTCACCCCTCCACTTT.

Comment on this clonotype: Being one base from a much bigger clone, this may be a read error. The chain employs TRBV3-1 and TRBJ1-1; 9 bases line up with TRBD1. Germline V gene lookup returns CDR1 LGHDT and CDR2 YNNKEL (reference sequence). The CDR3 is made up of 15 amino acids. DNA for the CDR3: TGTGCCAGCAGCCAATCGGGACAGGGAGGGACTGAAGATTTCTTT. Protein product: CASSQSGQGGTEDFF. Supplemented by reference TRBV3-1 and TRBJ1-1, the full variable domain reads DTAVSQTPKYLVTQMGNDKSIKCEQNLGHDTMYWYKQDSKKFLKIMFSYNNKELIINETVPNRFSPKSPDKAHLNLHINSLELGDSAVYFCASSQSGQGGTEDFFGQGTRLTVV.

V is TRBV4-2 and J is TRBJ2-3; 11 bases fit TRBD2. The germline gives CDR1 LGHNA, CDR2 YNFKEQ. The CDR3 spans 16 residues. V dropped 3 bases and J dropped 7; count of bases not matched to a gene: 9. The CDR3 DNA reads TGTGCCAGCAGCCAGCTAGCGGGAGGAGGGGCAAATACGCAGTATTTT. This encodes CASSQLAGGGANTQYF.

Turning to this clonotype: A much larger clone is a single base away; this may be a read error. The chain joins TRBV7-2 to TRBJ2-3; 7 nucleotides agree with TRBD2. V lost 5 bases, J lost 6 bases, and 14 bases stayed unmatched. CDR1 is SGHTA, CDR2 FQGNSA, per germline. This CDR3 region has 16 residues. CDR3 coding DNA: TGTGCCAGCAGCGCCGAGGGGAGGGGCGGGACGGATACGCAGTATTTT. It encodes CASSAEGRGGTDTQYF.

This chain connects TRBV5-1 to TRBJ1-2, with D possibly being TRBD1 (6 bases). V was trimmed by 0 bases and J by 8 bases, leaving 14 bases between them. Germline V gene lookup returns CDR1 SGHRS and CDR2 YFSETQ. CDR3 size: 14 residues. DNA for the CDR3: TGCGCCAGCAGCTTGGGTTGGGCAGGGGAAGGCTACACCTTC. Amino acid sequence: CASSLGWAGEGYTF.